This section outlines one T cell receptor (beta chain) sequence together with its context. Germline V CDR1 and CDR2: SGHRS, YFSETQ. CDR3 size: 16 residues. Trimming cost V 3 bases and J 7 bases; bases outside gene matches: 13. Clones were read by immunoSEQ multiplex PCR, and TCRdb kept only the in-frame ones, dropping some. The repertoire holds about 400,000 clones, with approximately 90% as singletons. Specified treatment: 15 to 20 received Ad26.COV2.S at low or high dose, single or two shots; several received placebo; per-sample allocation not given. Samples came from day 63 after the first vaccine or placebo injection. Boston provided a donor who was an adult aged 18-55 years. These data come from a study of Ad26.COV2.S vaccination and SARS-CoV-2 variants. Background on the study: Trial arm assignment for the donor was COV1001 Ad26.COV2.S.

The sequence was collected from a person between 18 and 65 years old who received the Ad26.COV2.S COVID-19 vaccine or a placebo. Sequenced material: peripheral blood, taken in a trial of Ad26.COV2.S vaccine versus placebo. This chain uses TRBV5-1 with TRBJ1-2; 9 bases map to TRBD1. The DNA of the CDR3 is TGCGCCAGCAGCTCAACGGGACAGGGTAGTATGGGTGGCTACACCTTC. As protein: CASSSTGQGSMGGYTF.